This is a list of T cell receptor beta chains from one sample in a study of blood T cell repertoires in COVID-19. Sequencing was performed with immunoSEQ multiplex PCR; in TCRdb, only in-frame clones are kept and a portion is missing. The sample yields around 24,000 clones, 90% seen once. Material for sequencing was peripheral blood. Receptors originate from a woman aged 55-70 years with active COVID-19. The CDR3 runs from the conserved cysteine through the conserved F or W. D genes are given only for firm matches. Some rows mark clone size as missing; the rest say once, few, many or name a class of expanded clone.

TGTGCCTGGAGTGCCCCAGAGGCGGGAAGATACAATGAGCAGTTCTTC | CAWSAPEAGRYNEQFF | - | - | TRBJ2-1 | TRBV30
TGTGCCAGCAGCTTAGAAGCGGGAGAAGGAAATGAGCAGTTCTTC | CASSLEAGEGNEQFF | TRBD2 | once | TRBJ2-1 | TRBV7-2
TGCGCCAGCAGTGGGGCTTTTTTGGGCGAGCAGTACTTC | CASSGAFLGEQYF | - | - | TRBJ2-7 | TRBV10-1
TGTGCCATCAGTGTGGCCCCCGGGGACGAGCAGTACTTC | CAISVAPGDEQYF | - | - | TRBJ2-7 | TRBV10-3
TGTGCTAGTGGCGCGGGACAGGGGAATACATACAATGAGCAGTTCTTC | CASGAGQGNTYNEQFF | TRBD1 | - | TRBJ2-1 | TRBV12-5
TGTGCCAGCAGTGAGCGGAGCTGGACCGCAGGCACAGATACGCAGTATTTT | CASSERSWTAGTDTQYF | - | once | TRBJ2-3 | TRBV27
TGTGCCAGCAGTTTATTGGCAGGGGGGTCCTACGAGCAGTACTTC | CASSLLAGGSYEQYF | - | - | TRBJ2-7 | TRBV27
TGTGCCAGCTCCTTGGACAGGGGGAGCACAGATACGCAGTATTTT | CASSLDRGSTDTQYF | TRBD1 | - | TRBJ2-3 | TRBV6-5
TGTGCCAGCAGCCCGGACAGGGCGAACACTGAAGCTTTCTTT | CASSPDRANTEAFF | TRBD1 | - | TRBJ1-1 | TRBV11-1
TGTGCCAGCAGCCGGACAGGGGGCAAAGAGACCCAGTACTTC | CASSRTGGKETQYF | TRBD1 | - | TRBJ2-5 | TRBV7-9
TGTGCCATCAGCAGCCGGGACAGGGGGCACCAAGAGACCCAGTACTTC | CAISSRDRGHQETQYF | TRBD1 | - | TRBJ2-5 | TRBV10-3
TGTGCCAGCTCACCAGTCGCGGCCACACAAGAGACCCAGTACTTC | CASSPVAATQETQYF | - | - | TRBJ2-5 | TRBV18
TGTGCCAGCAGTCGACGACTAGCGGGACTCACCGGGGAGCTGTTTTTT | CASSRRLAGLTGELFF | TRBD2 | once | TRBJ2-2 | TRBV6-6
TGTGCCAGCAGCTTGGCTAGCGGGATCCCCGTCGGGGAGCTGTTTTTT | CASSLASGIPVGELFF | TRBD2 | - | TRBJ2-2 | TRBV11-2
TGTGCCAGTAGTATTCGGCACGGGAGGGCAGATACGCAGTATTTT | CASSIRHGRADTQYF | TRBD2 | once | TRBJ2-3 | TRBV19
TGTGCCAGCAGCTTGAGGACAGGGTACGTCGGGGAGCTGTTTTTT | CASSLRTGYVGELFF | TRBD1 | - | TRBJ2-2 | TRBV5-8
TGTGCCAGCAGCCGGACTAGATTTTCCTCCTACAATGAGCAGTTCTTC | CASSRTRFSSYNEQFF | TRBD2 | once | TRBJ2-1 | TRBV3-1/TRBV3-2
TGTGCCAGCAGCCTAGCGGGTGGGGGCCCGAAAAACATTCAGTACTTC | CASSLAGGGPKNIQYF | TRBD2 | - | TRBJ2-4 | TRBV7-2
TGTGCCAGCAGCCCCGGGGGGGGCAGGGGCAATGAGCAGTTCTTC | CASSPGGGRGNEQFF | TRBD2 | once | TRBJ2-1 | TRBV7-9
TGCAGCGCCCAGGGGACAACTAATGAAAAACTGTTTTTT | CSAQGTTNEKLFF | - | - | TRBJ1-4 | TRBV29-1
TGCGCCAGCAGCTTGAGGACTAGCGCCTCGGGAACCGGGGAGCTGTTTTTT | CASSLRTSASGTGELFF | TRBD2 | - | TRBJ2-2 | TRBV5-1
TGCGCCAGCAGCTTTGTTGGGCAGGACAGATCACCCCTCCACTTT | CASSFVGQDRSPLHF | - | - | TRBJ1-6 | TRBV5-1
TGTGCCAGCAGCCAAGAGGCGGCCGTGGATACGCAGTATTTT | CASSQEAAVDTQYF | - | once | TRBJ2-3 | TRBV3-1/TRBV3-2
TGTGCCAGCAGCTCCACAGGGGCTACGCAGTATTTT | CASSSTGATQYF | TRBD1 | - | TRBJ2-3 | TRBV7-3
TGTGCCAGCACCAACGCCAGGGGTGAGGGCTATGGCTACACCTTC | CASTNARGEGYGYTF | - | - | TRBJ1-2 | TRBV6-5
TGCAGTGCTAGTCCCCTAATCCCCACGGCCGGGGAGCTGTTTTTT | CSASPLIPTAGELFF | - | once | TRBJ2-2 | TRBV20-1
TGCAGCGTCGCAGGGACAGGGGCCTCCTACGAGCAGTACTTC | CSVAGTGASYEQYF | TRBD1 | - | TRBJ2-7 | TRBV29-1
TGTGCCTGGAGGGATCGGACTAGCGGCTACGAGCAGTACTTC | CAWRDRTSGYEQYF | TRBD2 | - | TRBJ2-7 | TRBV30
TGTGCCAGCAGTTTACTTCCAACCGTTAGCGGGAGATGGACCGGGGAGCTGTTTTTT | CASSLLPTVSGRWTGELFF | TRBD2 | - | TRBJ2-2 | TRBV28
TGTGCCATCAGTGACGAGCTCTCTGGAAACACCATATATTTT | CAISDELSGNTIYF | - | - | TRBJ1-3 | TRBV10-3
TGTGCCAGCAGTTTTACAGGAGTCACAGATACGCAGTATTTT | CASSFTGVTDTQYF | - | - | TRBJ2-3 | TRBV28
TGTGCCAGCAGCTTGGACAGACAGGAGCACCGAAAATATAGCAATCAGCCCCAGCATTTT | CASSLDRQEHRKYSNQPQHF | - | few | TRBJ1-5 | TRBV5-4
TGTGCCAGCTCACCACAAGCGCGGGAGGGACTAGGGGAGCAGTTCTTC | CASSPQAREGLGEQFF | TRBD2 | - | TRBJ2-1 | TRBV18
TGTGCCAGCAGCCAAGTGCGGGGAAGCTATGGCTACACCTTC | CASSQVRGSYGYTF | - | once | TRBJ1-2 | TRBV14
TGTGCCAGTAGTATGGACGGGGGGGCTGGGTCTCAGCCCCAGCATTTT | CASSMDGGAGSQPQHF | - | - | TRBJ1-5 | TRBV19
TGTGCCAGCAGTTTACTAGCGGGAGGGGTCAACAATGAGCAGTTCTTC | CASSLLAGGVNNEQFF | TRBD2 | - | TRBJ2-1 | TRBV27
TGCGCCAGCAGTGAGGGCAGAATGTCCGGAAACACCATATATTTT | CASSEGRMSGNTIYF | - | - | TRBJ1-3 | TRBV10-1